This section outlines one TCR beta chain sequence together with its context. What it binds is not known. Produced via immunoSEQ multiplex PCR; TCRdb's table is partial and in-frame only. The sample has some 130,000 clones, approximately 88% seen once. These data belong to a study of T cell responses to AZD1222 COVID-19 vaccine. Study results and caveats: Scientists sampled the repertoires only once the peak T cell response had passed.

V shed 1 base and J shed 4 bases, with 16 bases lying between them. From germline, CDR1 is SGHVS and CDR2 FQNEAQ. CDR3 length: 16 amino acids. The sequencing here drew on peripheral blood, taken on day 0 of AZD1222 vaccination. The TCR was taken from an adult in good health. J is TRBJ1-2 and V is TRBV7-8; no clear D gene. The CDR3 coding sequence is TGTGCCAGCAGCTTAGTTGATCCGGGGATGCGCTATGGCTACACCTTC. The encoded protein is CASSLVDPGMRYGYTF. Variable domain in full (rest from reference TRBV7-8 and TRBJ1-2): GAGVSQSPRYKVAKRGQDVALRCDPISGHVSLFWYQQALGQGPEFLTYFQNEAQLDKSGLPSDRFFAERPEGSVSTLKIQRTQQEDSAVYLCASSLVDPGMRYGYTFGSGTRLTVV.